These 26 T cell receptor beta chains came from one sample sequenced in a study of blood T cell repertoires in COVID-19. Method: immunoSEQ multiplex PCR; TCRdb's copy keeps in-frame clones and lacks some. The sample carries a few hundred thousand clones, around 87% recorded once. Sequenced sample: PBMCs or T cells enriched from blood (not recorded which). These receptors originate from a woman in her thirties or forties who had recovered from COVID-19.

Here the CDR3 DNA reads TGTGCCAGCAGCTTGGGACCGGGAGGGCCGTCCAATGAGCAGTTCTTC. It encodes CASSLGPGGPSNEQFF. J is TRBJ2-1 and V is TRBV5-4, with 8 bases lining up with TRBD2. The CDR3 extends over 16 amino acids. V trimming: 0 bases; J trimming: 6 bases; junction bases outside the gene matches: 8. Germline-derived CDR1 and CDR2 are SGHNT and YYREEE (reference sequence). Full variable domain (missing parts from reference TRBV5-4 and TRBJ2-1): ETGVTQSPTHLIKTRGQQVTLRCSSQSGHNTVSWYQQALGQGPQFIFQYYREEENGRGNFPPRFSGLQFPNYSSELNVNALELDDSALYLCASSLGPGGPSNEQFFGPGTRLTVL.

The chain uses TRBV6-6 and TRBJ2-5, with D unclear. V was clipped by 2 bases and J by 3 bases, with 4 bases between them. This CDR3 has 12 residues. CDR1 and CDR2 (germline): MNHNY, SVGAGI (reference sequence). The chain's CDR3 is CASSYTKETQYF. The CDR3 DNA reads TGTGCCAGCAGTTACACAAAAGAGACCCAGTACTTC.

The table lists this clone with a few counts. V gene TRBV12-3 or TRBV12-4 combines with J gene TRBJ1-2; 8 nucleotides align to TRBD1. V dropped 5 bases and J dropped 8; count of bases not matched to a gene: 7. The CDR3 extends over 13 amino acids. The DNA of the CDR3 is TGTGCCAGCAGTCCATCGACAGGGGAGGGCTACACCTTC. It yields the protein CASSPSTGEGYTF.

In DNA form, the CDR3 reads TGTGCCAGTAGTCTAGGGGGACAGTTCCCCTACGAGCAGTACTTC. Its translation: CASSLGGQFPYEQYF. V gene TRBV19 combines with J gene TRBJ2-7, with TRBD1 matching over 7 bases. The germline gives CDR1 LNHDA, CDR2 SQIVND (reference sequence). The CDR3 has 15 amino acids. The junction had 9 bases not matched to a gene; V was cut back by 5 bases and J by 2 bases.

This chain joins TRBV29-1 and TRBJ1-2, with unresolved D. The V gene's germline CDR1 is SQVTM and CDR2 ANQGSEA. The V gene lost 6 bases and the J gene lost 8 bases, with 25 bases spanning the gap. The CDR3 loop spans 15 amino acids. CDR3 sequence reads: CSVRPLFGSGGGYTF. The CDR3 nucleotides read TGCAGCGTCCGCCCCCTGTTTGGGTCGGGAGGGGGCTACACCTTC.

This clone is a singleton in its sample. CDR3 loop: CASSQDRLAHEQFF. CDR3 nucleotides: TGTGCCAGCAGCCAAGATCGACTAGCTCATGAGCAGTTCTTC. The J gene is TRBJ2-1, the V gene TRBV4-2; 7 bases agree with TRBD2. The CDR3 extends over 14 amino acids. V dropped 0 bases and J dropped 8; count of bases not matched to a gene: 4. Germline values: CDR1 LGHNA, CDR2 YNFKEQ.

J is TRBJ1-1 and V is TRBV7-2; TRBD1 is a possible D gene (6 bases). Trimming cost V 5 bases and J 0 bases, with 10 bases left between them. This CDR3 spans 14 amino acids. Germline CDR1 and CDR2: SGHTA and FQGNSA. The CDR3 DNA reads TGTGCCAGCAGCCTGAGGGGGATGAACACTGAAGCTTTCTTT. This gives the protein CASSLRGMNTEAFF.

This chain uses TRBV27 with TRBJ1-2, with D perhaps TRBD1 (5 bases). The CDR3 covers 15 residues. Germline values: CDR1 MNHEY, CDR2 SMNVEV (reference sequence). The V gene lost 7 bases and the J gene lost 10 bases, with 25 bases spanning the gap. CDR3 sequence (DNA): TGTGCCAGCACGGCCTCCCCCGGGGGGGGTTTCCCCTACACCTTC. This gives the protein CASTASPGGGFPYTF.

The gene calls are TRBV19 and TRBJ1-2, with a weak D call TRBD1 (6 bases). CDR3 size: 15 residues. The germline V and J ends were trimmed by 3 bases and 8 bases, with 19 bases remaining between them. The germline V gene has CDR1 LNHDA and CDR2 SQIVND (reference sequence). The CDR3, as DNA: TGTGCCAGTAGTATCCGGCCTTGGGGACACGAAGGCTACACCTTC. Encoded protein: CASSIRPWGHEGYTF. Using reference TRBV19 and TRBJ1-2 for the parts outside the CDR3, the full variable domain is DGGITQSPKYLFRKEGQNVTLSCEQNLNHDAMYWYRQDPGQGLRLIYYSQIVNDFQKGDIAEGYSVSREKKESFPLTVTSAQKNPTAFYLCASSIRPWGHEGYTFGSGTRLTVV.

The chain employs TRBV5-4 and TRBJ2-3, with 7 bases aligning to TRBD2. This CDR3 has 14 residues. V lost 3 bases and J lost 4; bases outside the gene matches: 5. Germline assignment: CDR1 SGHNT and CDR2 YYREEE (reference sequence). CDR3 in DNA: TGTGCCAGCAGCTCCGGACTAGATCCAGATACGCAGTATTTT. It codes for CASSSGLDPDTQYF.

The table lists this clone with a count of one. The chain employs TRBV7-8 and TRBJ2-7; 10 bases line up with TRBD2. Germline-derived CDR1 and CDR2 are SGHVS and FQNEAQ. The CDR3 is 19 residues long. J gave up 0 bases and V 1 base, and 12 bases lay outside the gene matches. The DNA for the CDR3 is TGTGCCAGCAGCTTAGGAGGTTGGGGTAGCGGGAGGTTCTCCTACGAGCAGTACTTC. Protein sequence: CASSLGGWGSGRFSYEQYF.

The DNA of the CDR3 is TGTGCCAGCAGCCCCGGGACAGGGGGGTCTGGGGCCAACGTCCTGACTTTC. Residues: CASSPGTGGSGANVLTF. The chain carries TRBV11-3 and TRBJ2-6; 11 bases line up with TRBD1. The V and J ends lost 5 bases and 1 base, in that order; junction bases with no gene match: 4. CDR1 and CDR2 from the germline V gene are SGHNT and YENEEA. This CDR3 contains 17 residues.

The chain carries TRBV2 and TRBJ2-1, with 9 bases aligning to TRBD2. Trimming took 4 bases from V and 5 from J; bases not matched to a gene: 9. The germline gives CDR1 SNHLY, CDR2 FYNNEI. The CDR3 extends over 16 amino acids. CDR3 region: CASSGPSAGGDNEQFF. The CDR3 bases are TGTGCCAGCAGTGGTCCTTCTGCGGGAGGGGACAATGAGCAGTTCTTC.

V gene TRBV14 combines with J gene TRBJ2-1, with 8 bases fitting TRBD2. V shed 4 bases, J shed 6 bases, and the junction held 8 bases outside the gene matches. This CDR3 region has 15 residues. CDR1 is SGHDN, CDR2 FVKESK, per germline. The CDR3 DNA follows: TGTGCCAGCAGCCCGAGGACTAGCCCGAGCAATGAGCAGTTCTTC. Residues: CASSPRTSPSNEQFF.

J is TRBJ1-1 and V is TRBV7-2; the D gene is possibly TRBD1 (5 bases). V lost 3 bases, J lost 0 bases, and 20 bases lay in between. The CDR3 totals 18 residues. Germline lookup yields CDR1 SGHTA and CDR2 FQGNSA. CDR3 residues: CASSLYFRVGQMNTEAFF. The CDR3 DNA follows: TGTGCCAGCAGCTTGTATTTCAGGGTGGGTCAGATGAACACTGAAGCTTTCTTT.

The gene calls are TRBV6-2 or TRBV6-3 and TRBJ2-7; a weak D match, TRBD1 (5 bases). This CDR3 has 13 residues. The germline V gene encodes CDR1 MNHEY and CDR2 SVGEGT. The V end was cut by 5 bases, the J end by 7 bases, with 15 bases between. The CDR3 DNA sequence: TGTGCCAGCAGTGATATCCCACCAGGGGAGCAGTACTTC. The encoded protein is CASSDIPPGEQYF.

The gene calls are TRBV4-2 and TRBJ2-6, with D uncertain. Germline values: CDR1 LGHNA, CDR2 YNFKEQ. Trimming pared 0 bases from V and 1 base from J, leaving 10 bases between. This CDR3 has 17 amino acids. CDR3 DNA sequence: TGTGCCAGCAGCCAAGATCTTCCGGGTTCTGGGGCCAACGTCCTGACTTTC. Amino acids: CASSQDLPGSGANVLTF.

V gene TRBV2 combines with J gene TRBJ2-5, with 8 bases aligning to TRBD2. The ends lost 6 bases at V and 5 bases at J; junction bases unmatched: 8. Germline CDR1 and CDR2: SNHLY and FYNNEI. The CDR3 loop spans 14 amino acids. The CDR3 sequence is CASSKFSGTETQYF. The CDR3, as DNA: TGTGCCAGCAGCAAATTTAGCGGGACTGAGACCCAGTACTTC.

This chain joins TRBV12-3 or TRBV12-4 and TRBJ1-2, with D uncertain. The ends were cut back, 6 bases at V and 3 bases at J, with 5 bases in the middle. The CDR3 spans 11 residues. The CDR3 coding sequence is TGTGCCAGCAGGGGAGACTATGGCTACACCTTC. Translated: CASRGDYGYTF.

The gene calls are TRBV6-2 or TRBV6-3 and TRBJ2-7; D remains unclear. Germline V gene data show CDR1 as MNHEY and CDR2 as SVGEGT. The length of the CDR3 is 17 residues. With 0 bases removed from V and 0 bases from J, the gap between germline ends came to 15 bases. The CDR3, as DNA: TGTGCCAGCAGTTACTCGATCTCAGGTCTAACCTCCTACGAGCAGTACTTC. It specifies CASSYSISGLTSYEQYF.

CDR3 nucleotide sequence: TGTGCCAGCAGCACCATCCCAGGACAGGGGGCGGGTGGCTACACCTTC. Its translation: CASSTIPGQGAGGYTF. The V gene is TRBV7-2, the J gene TRBJ1-2, with 11 bases identical to TRBD1. Germline CDR1 is SGHTA and CDR2 is FQGNSA. Trimming removed 5 bases from V and 7 bases from J; junction bases left unmatched: 12. There are 16 residues in the CDR3. The full variable domain, in which reference TRBV7-2 and TRBJ1-2 provide the parts outside the CDR3, is GAGVSQSPSNKVTEKGKDVELRCDPISGHTALYWYRQSLGQGLEFLIYFQGNSAPDKSGLPSDRFSAERTGGSVSTLTIQRTQQEDSAVYLCASSTIPGQGAGGYTFGSGTRLTVV.

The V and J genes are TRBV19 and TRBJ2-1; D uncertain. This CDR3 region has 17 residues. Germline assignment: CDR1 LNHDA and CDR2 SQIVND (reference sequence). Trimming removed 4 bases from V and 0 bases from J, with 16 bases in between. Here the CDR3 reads CASSNLLSRVSYNEQFF. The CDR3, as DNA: TGTGCCAGTAGTAACCTGCTATCCCGGGTCTCCTACAATGAGCAGTTCTTC.

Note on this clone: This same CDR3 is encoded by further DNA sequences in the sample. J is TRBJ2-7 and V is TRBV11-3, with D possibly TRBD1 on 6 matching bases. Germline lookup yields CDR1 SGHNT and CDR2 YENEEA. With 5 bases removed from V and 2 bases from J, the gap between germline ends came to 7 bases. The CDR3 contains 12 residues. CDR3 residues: CASSDRTYEQYF. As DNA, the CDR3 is TGTGCCAGCAGCGACAGGACCTACGAGCAGTACTTC. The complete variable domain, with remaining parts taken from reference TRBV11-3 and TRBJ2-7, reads EAGVVQSPRYKIIEKKQPVAFWCNPISGHNTLYWYLQNLGQGPELLIRYENEEAVDDSQLPKDRFSAERLKGVDSTLKIQPAELGDSAVYLCASSDRTYEQYFGPGTRLTVT.

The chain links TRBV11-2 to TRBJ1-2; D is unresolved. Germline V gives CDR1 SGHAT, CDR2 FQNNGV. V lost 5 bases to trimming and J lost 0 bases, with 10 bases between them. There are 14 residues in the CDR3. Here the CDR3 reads CASSPMAANYGYTF. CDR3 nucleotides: TGTGCCAGCAGCCCCATGGCAGCTAACTATGGCTACACCTTC. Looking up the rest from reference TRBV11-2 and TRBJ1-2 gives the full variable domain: EAGVAQSPRYKIIEKRQSVAFWCNPISGHATLYWYQQILGQGPKLLIQFQNNGVVDDSQLPKDRFSAERLKGVDSTLKIQPAKLEDSAVYLCASSPMAANYGYTFGSGTRLTVV.

The CDR3, as DNA: TGTGCCAGTACCGACACCGGGGAGCTGTTTTTT. Its translation: CASTDTGELFF. This chain uses TRBV19 with TRBJ2-2; D call uncertain. CDR1 is LNHDA and CDR2 is SQIVND in the germline V gene (reference sequence). V was clipped by 7 bases and J by 3 bases, with 3 bases between them. The CDR3 spans 11 residues.

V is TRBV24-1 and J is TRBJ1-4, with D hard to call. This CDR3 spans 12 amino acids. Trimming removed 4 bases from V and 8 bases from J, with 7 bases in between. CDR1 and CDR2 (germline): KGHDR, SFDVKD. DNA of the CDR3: TGTGCCACCAGTGAAACGGGGGAAAAACTGTTTTTT. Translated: CATSETGEKLFF.